The rows below give T cell receptor beta chains drawn from one sample of a study of OX40 agonist ivuxolimab in advanced cancers. TCRdb's copy holds only in-frame clones and misses some; the assay was immunoSEQ multiplex PCR. The sample holds 15,000 to 20,000 clones; approximately 80% are singletons and the top ten take about 47%. Here the sequenced sample was CD4+ or CD8+ T cells sorted from blood, taken in a trial of the OX40 agonist ivuxolimab. The source is an adult with an advanced solid tumor such as melanoma, head and neck, liver or kidney cancer. CDR3s leave out the opening cysteine and the closing phenylalanine or tryptophan. A D gene is named only where the DNA matches it firmly. Expanded clones get a size class; other rows say once, few or many, or leave the size out.

abundance: -
d_gene: TRBD1
v_gene: TRBV28
j_gene: TRBJ1-4
CDR3aa: ATYAGGKSEKLF

abundance: -
d_gene: -
v_gene: TRBV28
j_gene: TRBJ1-6
CDR3aa: ASSSLAAGDNSPLH

abundance: -
d_gene: -
v_gene: TRBV19
j_gene: TRBJ1-5
CDR3aa: ATTHGVTQPQH

abundance: -
d_gene: -
v_gene: TRBV5-1
j_gene: TRBJ2-2
CDR3aa: ASSGLRTGELF

abundance: -
d_gene: TRBD1
v_gene: TRBV7-9
j_gene: TRBJ2-5
CDR3aa: ASSPGTGDGGGLETQY

abundance: once
d_gene: TRBD1
v_gene: TRBV5-6
j_gene: TRBJ2-4
CDR3aa: ASTGTVAKNIQY

abundance: once
d_gene: -
v_gene: TRBV4-1
j_gene: TRBJ2-2
CDR3aa: ASSQVNGGSGELF

abundance: -
d_gene: TRBD2
v_gene: TRBV10-3
j_gene: TRBJ2-3
CDR3aa: AISGGLAGSTDTQY

abundance: few
d_gene: -
v_gene: TRBV11-2
j_gene: TRBJ1-6
CDR3aa: ASSRKGNNSPLH

abundance: -
d_gene: -
v_gene: TRBV19
j_gene: TRBJ1-6
CDR3aa: ASSIGTDDTNSPLH

abundance: -
d_gene: -
v_gene: TRBV9
j_gene: TRBJ1-6
CDR3aa: ASSVKGVGSPLH

abundance: -
d_gene: -
v_gene: TRBV19
j_gene: TRBJ2-7
CDR3aa: ASSIQGSAGEQY

abundance: -
d_gene: -
v_gene: TRBV10-3
j_gene: TRBJ1-5
CDR3aa: AISESRETTQPQH

abundance: -
d_gene: -
v_gene: TRBV6-5
j_gene: TRBJ1-2
CDR3aa: ASSEGGDNYGYT

abundance: once
d_gene: -
v_gene: TRBV4-2
j_gene: TRBJ2-7
CDR3aa: ASSQQWGGWELADYEQY

abundance: -
d_gene: TRBD2
v_gene: TRBV6-4
j_gene: TRBJ2-1
CDR3aa: ASSDSGLAGVDEQF

abundance: -
d_gene: TRBD1
v_gene: TRBV4-3
j_gene: TRBJ2-7
CDR3aa: ASSQWTGPSYEQY

abundance: -
d_gene: -
v_gene: TRBV7-2
j_gene: TRBJ1-1
CDR3aa: ASSLAGTTTEAF

abundance: -
d_gene: TRBD2
v_gene: TRBV7-9
j_gene: TRBJ2-2
CDR3aa: ASSLLIAGVPGELF

abundance: -
d_gene: TRBD1
v_gene: TRBV5-1
j_gene: TRBJ2-6
CDR3aa: ASSAPRQGPNVLT

abundance: once
d_gene: -
v_gene: TRBV7-2
j_gene: TRBJ1-5
CDR3aa: ASSLESSRRDSNQPQH

abundance: once
d_gene: TRBD2
v_gene: TRBV9
j_gene: TRBJ2-3
CDR3aa: ASSGHQTSGVADTQY

abundance: few
d_gene: -
v_gene: TRBV4-1
j_gene: TRBJ1-4
CDR3aa: ASSLRTATNEKLF

abundance: once
d_gene: -
v_gene: TRBV7-3
j_gene: TRBJ2-3
CDR3aa: ASSSIADTQY

abundance: -
d_gene: -
v_gene: TRBV7-6
j_gene: TRBJ2-2
CDR3aa: ASTPRGGNTGELF

abundance: -
d_gene: -
v_gene: TRBV7-9
j_gene: TRBJ2-7
CDR3aa: ASSHPDRTPYEQY

abundance: -
d_gene: -
v_gene: TRBV18
j_gene: TRBJ2-1
CDR3aa: ASSPRGDEQF

abundance: -
d_gene: -
v_gene: TRBV7-9
j_gene: TRBJ2-3
CDR3aa: ASSMTPGDTQY

abundance: -
d_gene: TRBD2
v_gene: TRBV11-2
j_gene: TRBJ2-6
CDR3aa: ASSLEGRWREASGANVLT

abundance: -
d_gene: TRBD1
v_gene: TRBV9
j_gene: TRBJ2-1
CDR3aa: ASSLRQGDYNEQF